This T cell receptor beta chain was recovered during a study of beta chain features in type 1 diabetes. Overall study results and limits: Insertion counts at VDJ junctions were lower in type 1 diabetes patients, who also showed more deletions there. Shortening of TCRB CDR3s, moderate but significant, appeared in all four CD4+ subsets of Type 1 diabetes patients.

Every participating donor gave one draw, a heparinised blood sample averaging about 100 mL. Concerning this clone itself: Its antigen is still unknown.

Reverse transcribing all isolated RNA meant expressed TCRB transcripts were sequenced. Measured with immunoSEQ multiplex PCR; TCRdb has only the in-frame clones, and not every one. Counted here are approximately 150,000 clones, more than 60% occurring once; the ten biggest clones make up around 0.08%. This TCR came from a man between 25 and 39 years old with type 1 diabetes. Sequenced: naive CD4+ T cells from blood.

CDR3 nucleotide sequence: TGCAGCGTGGCCGTCTCAGGGGCTTCAGATACGCAGTATTTT. It yields the protein CSVAVSGASDTQYF. The rearrangement uses TRBV29-1 and TRBJ2-3; D possibly corresponds to TRBD1 (6 bases). This CDR3 contains 14 residues. Trimming shortened V by 6 bases and J by 4 bases, and 17 bases separated the two germline ends. Germline V gene data show CDR1 as SQVTM and CDR2 as ANQGSEA.